This T cell receptor beta chain stems from a study of identical twins. Study-wide results and limits: With abundant cord blood beta clonotypes, insertions were fewer; memory repertoires showed no such pattern. Invariant MAIT and iNKT cells are populations that could partly confound zero-insertion analyses.

This clonotype was seen more than once but under ten times. Its antigen is not known. TCRdb analysed the 5' RACE reads with MiXCR anew, one entry per CDR3 protein. The data contain about 810,000 distinct CDR3 sequences, approximately 13% of them seen just once; the ten biggest clones take up 1.5% to 2%. Germline CDR1 SEHNR, CDR2 FQNEAQ (reference sequence). The CDR3 contains 17 residues. J gave up 2 bases and V 5 bases, and 7 bases lay outside the gene matches. This sample was also put to use in a study of yellow fever vaccine responses in identical twins.

Source material: PBMCs. The sequence was collected from a woman under 30 in good health. The chain uses TRBV7-9 and TRBJ2-1, with TRBD2 matching 12 bases. The CDR3 nucleotides read TGTGCCAGCAGCATCCCTAGCGGGAGGGCCCCCTACAATGAGCAGTTCTTC. It specifies CASSIPSGRAPYNEQFF.